The 10 T cell receptor beta chains below all came from one sample that was sequenced in a study of breast tumors, draining lymph nodes, adjacent tissues. TCRdb reprocessed the multiplex PCR reads via MiXCR and lists one record per CDR3 protein. The sample records over 70,000 distinct CDR3 sequences, roughly 30% being singletons. Axillary draining lymph nodes of breast cancer patients supplied the node samples. The sequenced sample consisted of axillary lymph node tissue. All receptors derive from a female donor with breast cancer. Some clones in this sample may be carry-over from other donors' samples.

Ten or more counts support this clonotype. V is TRBV24-1 and J is TRBJ2-7; no clear D. Germline CDR1 and CDR2: KGHDR and SFDVKD. This CDR3 spans 12 amino acids. Trimming cost V 5 bases and J 1 base, with 5 bases left between them. The chain's CDR3 is CATSGGSYEQYF. The CDR3 region has the DNA TGTGCCACCAGTGGCGGATCCTACGAGCAGTACTTC.

Concerning this clonotype: Since a much larger clone is just one base distant, this may be a read error. The chain joins TRBV9 to TRBJ2-1; 7 bases fit TRBD1. CDR3 length: 14 residues. Germline lookup yields CDR1 SGDLS and CDR2 YYNGEE. CDR3 nucleotides: TGTGCCAGCCAGGGGGTCGGCTCCTACAATGAGCAGTCCTTC. Amino acid sequence: CASQGVGSYNEQSF.

This clonotype has more than one count but fewer than ten. A read error is possible here, since a much larger clone lies one base away. This chain joins TRBV7-3 and TRBJ2-1; 13 nucleotides agree with TRBD2. The CDR3 is made up of 15 amino acids. The trim removed 8 bases at V and 6 bases at J, leaving 7 bases unmatched. Germline V CDR1 and CDR2: SGHTA, FQGTGA. The CDR3 reads CASGLGLAGVNEQFF. CDR3 DNA sequence: TGTGCCAGCGGCCTCGGACTAGCGGGAGTCAATGAGCAGTTCTTC. Full variable domain (remainder filled in from reference TRBV7-3 and TRBJ2-1): GAGVSQTPSNKVTEKGKYVELRCDPISGHTALYWYRQSLGQGPEFLIYFQGTGAADDSGLPNDRFFAVRPEGSVSTLKIQRTERGDSAVYLCASGLGLAGVNEQFFGPGTRLTVL.

This clonotype showed up many times. The rearrangement links TRBV19 to TRBJ2-5, with TRBD1 matching over 9 bases. The germline V gene encodes CDR1 LNHDA and CDR2 SQIVND (reference sequence). This CDR3 spans 15 amino acids. J was trimmed by 5 bases and V by 8 bases; bases with no gene match: 12. The CDR3 DNA follows: TGTGCCAGTTCACCCGGGACAGGGTGGGGGGAGACCCAGTACTTC. Amino acids: CASSPGTGWGETQYF.

This clonotype was seen many times. The V call is TRBV5-6, the J call TRBJ2-4, with D tentatively TRBD1 (5 bases). CDR1 and CDR2 from the germline V gene are SGHDT and YYEEEE. Trimming stripped 0 bases from V and 3 bases from J, with 13 bases between. The CDR3 is 16 amino acids. The CDR3 nucleotides read TGTGCCAGCAGCTTGGAGACAGACTTGAGCAAAAACATTCAGTACTTC. This codes for CASSLETDLSKNIQYF.

About this clonotype: Here the CDR3 omits its conserved ending phenylalanine or tryptophan, so a read error is the likely source. It is unclear where the CDR3 begins or ends on the DNA, so no DNA is shown, and the CDR3 is as TCRdb lists it. The chain has TRBV14 and TRBJ1-2; the table gives TRBD1 as D, unverified against the DNA. The CDR3 is made up of 14 amino acids, end residues included. In germline, CDR1 is SGHDN, CDR2 FVKESK. This CDR3 is CASSQGIRGYGFTL.

The chain links TRBV6-6 to TRBJ2-6; D is undetermined. V dropped 6 bases and J dropped 1 base, with 13 bases sitting between them. From germline, CDR1 is MNHNY and CDR2 SVGAGI (reference sequence). The CDR3 runs 16 residues. The CDR3 DNA reads TGTGCCAGCAGCAAGCCCAGGTTATCTGGGGCCAACGTCCTGACTTTC. This translates into CASSKPRLSGANVLTF.

Concerning this clonotype: Being one base from a much bigger clone, this may be a read error. The chain carries TRBV20-1 and TRBJ2-1, with 10 nucleotides matching TRBD1. In germline, CDR1 is DFQATT, CDR2 SNEGSKA (reference sequence). The CDR3 covers 14 residues. In nucleotides, the CDR3 is TGCAGTGCCGAGGGACAGGGGAACTACAATGGGCAGTTCTTC. Protein: CSAEGQGNYNGQFF.

This clonotype was counted many times. The chain joins TRBV20-1 to TRBJ2-1; 9 nucleotides agree with TRBD1. From germline, CDR1 is DFQATT and CDR2 SNEGSKA (reference sequence). The CDR3 is 13 residues long. With V trimmed by 5 bases and J by 7 bases, 6 bases remained unmatched. The CDR3 DNA sequence: TGCAGTGCTGGGAACAGGGGGCGTAATGAGCAGTTCTTC. The encoded protein is CSAGNRGRNEQFF.

At least ten counts were recorded for this clonotype. V is TRBV7-2 and J is TRBJ2-3, with 7 bases matching TRBD2. Germline CDR1 and CDR2: SGHTA and FQGNSA. The CDR3 length is 15 residues. Trimming removed 4 bases from V and 2 bases from J; junction bases left unmatched: 6. CDR3 nucleotide sequence: TGTGCCAGCAGCTCATCTAGCGGCTCCACAGATACGCAGTATTTT. Its translation is CASSSSSGSTDTQYF.